The 9 T cell receptor beta chains below come from one sample, sequenced in a study of T cell responses to AZD1222 COVID-19 vaccine. The table came from immunoSEQ multiplex PCR; TCRdb's copy has only in-frame clones and leaves some out. The sample records about 94,000 clones, around 85% being singletons. The sequencing here drew on peripheral blood, taken 28 days after the second AZD1222 dose. These receptors originate from an adult who received the AZD1222 COVID-19 vaccine.

The chain couples TRBV7-9 to TRBJ1-2, with no clear D. Germline values: CDR1 SEHNR, CDR2 FQNEAQ (reference sequence). This CDR3 is built from 14 residues. V was cut by 6 bases and J by 7 bases, with 18 bases left in between. The CDR3 reads CASSFRGEGGGYTF. Written as DNA, the CDR3 is TGTGCCAGCAGTTTCCGCGGCGAGGGTGGTGGCTACACCTTC.

J is TRBJ2-7 and V is TRBV5-4; weak D call: TRBD2 (5 bases). V was trimmed by 6 bases and J by 5 bases, leaving 18 bases between them. CDR3 length: 14 residues. Per the germline V gene, CDR1 is SGHNT and CDR2 is YYREEE (reference sequence). The CDR3 DNA follows: TGTGCCAGCAACGTACTAGGCAGGCGCGACGAGCAGTACTTC. Residues: CASNVLGRRDEQYF.

This clone was counted a few times. The DNA for the CDR3 is TGTGCCAGTAGTATGGTGACAGAGAACACCGGGGAGCTGTTTTTT. It codes for CASSMVTENTGELFF. This chain joins TRBV19 and TRBJ2-2; maybe TRBD1 (5 bases). This CDR3 comprises 15 residues. The germline V gene has CDR1 LNHDA and CDR2 SQIVND (reference sequence). V was cut by 3 bases and J by 1 base, with 9 bases left in between.

This chain links TRBV7-2 with TRBJ2-1; a weak D match, TRBD1 (5 bases). Looked up from germline, CDR1 is SGHTA and CDR2 is FQGNSA. V was shortened by 1 base and J by 15 bases, with 13 bases between the two germline ends. The CDR3 loop spans 12 amino acids. CDR3 region: CASSLETGVRFF. CDR3 coding DNA: TGTGCCAGCAGCTTAGAAACAGGTGTACGGTTCTTC.

CDR3 DNA sequence: TGTGCCAGCAGCTCCCGGGAAAAAGGCACTGAAGCTTTCTTT. Translated: CASSSREKGTEAFF. This chain joins TRBV3-1 (or the pseudogene TRBV3-2) and TRBJ1-1, with D hard to call. V lost 5 bases to trimming and J lost 4 bases, with 14 bases between them. CDR3 size: 14 residues. In germline, CDR1 is LGHDT, CDR2 YNNKEL (reference sequence).

V is TRBV3-1 (or the pseudogene TRBV3-2) and J is TRBJ1-4, with TRBD1 matching over 11 bases. Losses at the gene ends were 3 bases for V and 8 bases for J; bases not matched to a gene: 2. Germline CDR1 LGHDT, CDR2 YNNKEL (reference sequence). CDR3 length equals 14 residues. CDR3 nucleotide sequence: TGTGCCAGCAGCCACCGGGACAGGGGGGAAAAACTGTTTTTT. Encoded protein: CASSHRDRGEKLFF.

CDR3 loop: CASTRDRITYEQYF. Written as DNA, the CDR3 is TGTGCCAGCACTAGGGACAGGATAACCTACGAGCAGTACTTC. This chain joins TRBV2 and TRBJ2-7; TRBD1 matches at 8 bases. Germline CDR1 reads SNHLY; CDR2 reads FYNNEI. The CDR3 extends over 14 amino acids. V gave up 7 bases and J gave up 2 bases; unmatched junction bases: 7.

The genes are TRBV5-4 and TRBJ1-3; 8 bases are a match to TRBD1. The length of the CDR3 is 16 residues. V was clipped by 4 bases and J by 0 bases; unmatched bases: 6. Germline V gene lookup returns CDR1 SGHNT and CDR2 YYREEE (reference sequence). CDR3 sequence: CASSAGQGFSGNTIYF. DNA of the CDR3: TGTGCCAGCAGCGCTGGACAGGGCTTCTCTGGAAACACCATATATTTT. The full variable domain, in which reference TRBV5-4 and TRBJ1-3 provide the parts outside the CDR3, is ETGVTQSPTHLIKTRGQQVTLRCSSQSGHNTVSWYQQALGQGPQFIFQYYREEENGRGNFPPRFSGLQFPNYSSELNVNALELDDSALYLCASSAGQGFSGNTIYFGEGSWLTVV.

This clone showed up just once. The chain couples TRBV12-3 or TRBV12-4 to TRBJ1-4; D uncertain. The CDR3 loop spans 12 amino acids. With 7 bases removed from V and 8 bases from J, the gap between germline ends came to 11 bases. The DNA of the CDR3 is TGTGCCAGCAAGTTGACGGAAGAAAAACTGTTTTTT. Protein product: CASKLTEEKLFF.